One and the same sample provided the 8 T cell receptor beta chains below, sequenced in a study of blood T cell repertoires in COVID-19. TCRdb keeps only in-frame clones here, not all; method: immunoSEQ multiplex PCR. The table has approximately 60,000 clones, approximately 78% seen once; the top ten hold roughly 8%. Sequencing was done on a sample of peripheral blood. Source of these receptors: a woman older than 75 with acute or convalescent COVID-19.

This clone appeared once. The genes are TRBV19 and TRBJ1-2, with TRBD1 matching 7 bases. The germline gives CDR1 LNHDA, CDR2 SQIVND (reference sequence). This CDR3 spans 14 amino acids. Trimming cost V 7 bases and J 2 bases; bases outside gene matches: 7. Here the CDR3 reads CASTWDSQNYGYTF. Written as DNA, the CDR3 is TGTGCCAGTACCTGGGACAGCCAGAACTATGGCTACACCTTC. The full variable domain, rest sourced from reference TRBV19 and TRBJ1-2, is DGGITQSPKYLFRKEGQNVTLSCEQNLNHDAMYWYRQDPGQGLRLIYYSQIVNDFQKGDIAEGYSVSREKKESFPLTVTSAQKNPTAFYLCASTWDSQNYGYTFGSGTRLTVV.

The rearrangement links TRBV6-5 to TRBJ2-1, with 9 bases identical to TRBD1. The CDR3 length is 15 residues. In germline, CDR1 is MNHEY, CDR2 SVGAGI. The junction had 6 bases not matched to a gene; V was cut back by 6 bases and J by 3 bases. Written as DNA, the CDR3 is TGTGCCAGCAGCCCGGACAGGGGAAACTACAATGAGCAGTTCTTC. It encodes CASSPDRGNYNEQFF.

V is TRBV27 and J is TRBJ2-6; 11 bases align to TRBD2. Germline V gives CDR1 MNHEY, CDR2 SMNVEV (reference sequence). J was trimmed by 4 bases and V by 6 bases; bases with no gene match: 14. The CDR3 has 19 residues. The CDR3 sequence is CASSYQGLAGLSGANVLTF. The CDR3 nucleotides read TGTGCCAGCAGCTACCAAGGACTAGCGGGTTTATCCGGGGCCAACGTCCTGACTTTC.

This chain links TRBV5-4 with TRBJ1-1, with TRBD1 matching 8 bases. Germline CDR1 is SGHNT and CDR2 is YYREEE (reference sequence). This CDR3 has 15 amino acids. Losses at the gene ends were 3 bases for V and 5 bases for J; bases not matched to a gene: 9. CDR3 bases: TGTGCCAGCAGCTCGCGGACAGGGAGGGAAACTGAAGCTTTCTTT. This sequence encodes CASSSRTGRETEAFF.

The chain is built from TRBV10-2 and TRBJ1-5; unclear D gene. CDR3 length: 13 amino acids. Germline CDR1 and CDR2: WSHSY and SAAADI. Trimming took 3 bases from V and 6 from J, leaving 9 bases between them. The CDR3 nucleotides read TGCGCCAGCAGTGACGAACGGGGTCAGCCCCAGCATTTT. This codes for CASSDERGQPQHF.

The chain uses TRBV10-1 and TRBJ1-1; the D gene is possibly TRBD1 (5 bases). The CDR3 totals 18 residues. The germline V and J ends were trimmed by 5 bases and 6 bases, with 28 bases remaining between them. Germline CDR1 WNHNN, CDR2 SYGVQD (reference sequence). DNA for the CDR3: TGCGCCAGCAGTCCTAAATGGCGGGGAGGGGTCTCTTATGCTGAAGCTTTCTTT. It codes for CASSPKWRGGVSYAEAFF.

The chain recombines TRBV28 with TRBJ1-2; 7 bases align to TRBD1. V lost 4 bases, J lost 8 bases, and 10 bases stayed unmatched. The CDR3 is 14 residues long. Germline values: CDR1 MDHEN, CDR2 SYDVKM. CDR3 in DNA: TGTGCCAGCAGTTCCCCCCAGGGGGTTCAGGGCTACACCTTC. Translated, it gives CASSSPQGVQGYTF.

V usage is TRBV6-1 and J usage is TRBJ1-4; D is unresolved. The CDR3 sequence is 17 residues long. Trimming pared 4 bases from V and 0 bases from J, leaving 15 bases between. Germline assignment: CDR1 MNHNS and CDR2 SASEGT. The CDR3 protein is CASSANGAGATNEKLFF. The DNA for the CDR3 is TGTGCCAGCAGTGCTAATGGAGCGGGCGCAACTAATGAAAAACTGTTTTTT.